Below, 6 T cell receptor beta chains from the same sample are listed, as sequenced in a study of early T cells in non-severe SARS-CoV-2 infection. Via MiXCR, TCRdb re-called the 5' RACE reads, giving one row per CDR3 protein. The sample lists some 80,000 distinct CDR3 sequences; roughly an eighth were seen once. Sequencing was done on a sample of whole blood. These receptors were taken from an adult who was a healthcare worker with PCR-confirmed SARS-CoV-2 infection or an uninfected control (not recorded which).

This rearrangement joins TRBV6-2 or TRBV6-3 to TRBJ2-1; 10 nucleotides line up with TRBD1. Germline CDR1 MNHEY, CDR2 SVGEGT. The CDR3 spans 16 residues. V shed 8 bases, J shed 6 bases, and the junction held 13 bases outside the gene matches. The CDR3 region is CASGVSGGTGANEQFF. CDR3 DNA: TGTGCCAGCGGGGTCAGCGGAGGGACAGGGGCCAATGAGCAGTTCTTC.

A few counts support this clonotype. The V and J genes are TRBV20-1 and TRBJ2-3; no clear D gene. Germline assignment: CDR1 DFQATT and CDR2 SNEGSKA (reference sequence). The CDR3 contains 13 residues. The germline V and J ends were trimmed by 2 bases and 2 bases, with 8 bases remaining between them. Written as DNA, the CDR3 is TGCAGTGCTAGATACGTCCCCACAGATACGCAGTATTTT. It is translated as CSARYVPTDTQYF.

In nucleotides, the CDR3 is TGTGCCATCCGGAGGCTCCCGCGGAACGAGCAGTACTTC. Translation: CAIRRLPRNEQYF. The chain combines TRBV10-3 with TRBJ2-7, with D possibly TRBD2 on 5 matching bases. Germline lookup yields CDR1 ENHRY and CDR2 SYGVKD. CDR3 length: 13 residues. The germline V and J ends were trimmed by 8 bases and 5 bases, with 16 bases remaining between them.

The chain employs TRBV2 and TRBJ1-5; D is uncertain. CDR1 and CDR2 from the germline V gene are SNHLY and FYNNEI. The CDR3 has 11 residues. The V end was cut by 8 bases, the J end by 10 bases, with 12 bases between. The CDR3, as DNA: TGTGCCAGCCAGTTAATAGGCCCCCAGCATTTT. Translation: CASQLIGPQHF.

The genes are TRBV3-1 and TRBJ2-7, with a possible D match to TRBD2 (6 bases). Germline V gene sequence: CDR1 LGHDT, CDR2 YNNKEL (reference sequence). Trimming took 5 bases from V and 7 from J, leaving 12 bases between them. The CDR3 covers 12 residues. The CDR3 region has the DNA TGTGCCAGCAGCTTCCCTGGGGGGGAGCAGTACTTC. Translating gives CASSFPGGEQYF.

The V gene is TRBV29-1, the J gene TRBJ2-5, with D perhaps TRBD1 (6 bases). The CDR3 has 12 amino acids. Germline CDR1 reads SQVTM; CDR2 reads ANQGSEA. V was pared by 6 bases and J by 1 base, with 9 bases between. The CDR3 nucleotides read TGCAGCGTCTCAGGGGCCCAAGAGACCCAGTACTTC. Translating gives CSVSGAQETQYF.